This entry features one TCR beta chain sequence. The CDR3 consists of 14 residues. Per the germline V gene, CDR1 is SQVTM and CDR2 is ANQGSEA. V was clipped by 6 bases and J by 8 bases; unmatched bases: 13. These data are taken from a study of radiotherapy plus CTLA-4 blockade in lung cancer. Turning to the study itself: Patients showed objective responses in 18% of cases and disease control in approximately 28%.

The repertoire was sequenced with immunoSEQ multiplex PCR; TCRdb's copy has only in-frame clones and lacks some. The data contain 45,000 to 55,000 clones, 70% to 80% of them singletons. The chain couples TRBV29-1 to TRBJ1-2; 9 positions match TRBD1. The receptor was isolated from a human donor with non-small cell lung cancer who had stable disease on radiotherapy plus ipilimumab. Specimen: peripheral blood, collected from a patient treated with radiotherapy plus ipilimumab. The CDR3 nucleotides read TGCAGCGTACCACGCGGGACAGGGCCGTGGGGCTACACCTTC. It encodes CSVPRGTGPWGYTF.